This paragraph covers one TCR beta chain sequence. Antigen specificity is unknown. The CDR3 length is 12 residues. From germline, CDR1 is SGHTS and CDR2 YDEGEE. The germline V and J ends were trimmed by 6 bases and 2 bases, with 6 bases remaining between them. This record belongs to a study of CD8+ T cells in alopecia areata. Study overall: The SALT score measured affected scalp surface percentage in treated patients. The study, taken as a whole, reports: Within the top 100, expanded CD8+ clones significantly decreased with tofacitinib, as did scalp clonality.

The sequencing template was cDNA reverse transcribed from extracted RNA. Sequencing was performed with immunoSEQ multiplex PCR; in TCRdb, only in-frame clones are kept and a portion is missing. The table records 180,000 or so clones, 55% to 70% of them present only once. Sample treatment: oral pan-JAK inhibitor, 5-10 mg twice daily. Patients with alopecia areata provided lesional scalp punch biopsies as well as peripheral blood. The chain is built from TRBV5-8 and TRBJ1-5, with D uncertain. The sequencing here drew on CD4+ T cells sorted from blood, taken at week 24, from a patient treated with tofacitinib. The sequence was obtained from a human donor with alopecia areata. The CDR3 nucleotides are TGTGCCAGCACCGTTGGCAATCAGCCCCAGCATTTT. Translating it yields CASTVGNQPQHF.